The T cell receptor (beta chain) described here comes from a study of blood T cells in healthy people across ages (dated by TCRdb to about 2015). For context, the study as a whole: In model experiments, roughly one uniquely barcoded TCR beta cDNA molecule per two T cells was captured by template switching. Age-related changes in TCR beta repertoire diversity were measured in the study by deep sequencing normalized with unique cDNA molecular identifiers. Four age groups were formed from the donors: young (average 16 years), middle-aged (approximately 39), aged (62) and long-lived (about 80). Donors of different ages were randomly distributed across sequencing lanes to avoid experimental bias. Using the same blood draw, the study looked at two additional independent replicas of 1 million unique cDNA reads for two donors, one aged 18 to 29 and the other aged 80 or older.

From cysteine to phenylalanine, the CDR3 is 13 amino acids long. Of the read, only the CDR3 DNA is kept; its 39 bases are in frame from base 1. The germline V gene (reference sequence) gives CDR1 as LNHNV and CDR2 as YYDKDF. A note on this clonotype: This receptor's antigen is unknown. An end of the junction does not agree with germline; a read error may underlie this.

Library preparation was by 5' RACE. Reads for this sample came from an Illumina HiSeq 2500. A second PCR of roughly 6 to 11 cycles was run with a J-beta primer mix and a sample-barcoded 5' primer. A unique molecular identifier was introduced onto each TCR beta cDNA molecule by a template-switch 5' adaptor carrying 12 random nucleotides. Each sample yielded at least 2.5 million CDR3-containing paired-end reads. All of the RNA was converted into first-strand cDNA using the Mint cDNA synthesis kit, with a TRBC-specific oligonucleotide serving as the primer. Following uracil-DNA glycosylase treatment, all cDNA underwent a first 18-cycle PCR with the universal primers M1SS and BC2_uni_R. As for the original processing: For normalization, 1 million high-quality reads were randomly selected from each sample, with every read carrying a distinct molecular identifier. Instead of being binned into consensus sequences, reads that shared molecular identifiers were thrown out. MiTCR, run with a Q25 quality threshold and the strictest error-elimination algorithm, handled CDR3 identification, clonotype clustering and error correction. A nonparametric unseen species model with Euler transformation was used to estimate a lower bound on total TCR beta diversity. TCRdb reanalyzed the raw reads on its own, using fastp at Q25 for trimming and MiXCR for clone calling, and kept in-frame beta chains. Rows with a matching CDR3 protein are joined into one entry that keeps the most common DNA and genes. TCRdb's processing, not the authors' own work, is the source of the V and J calls. Within this sample are about 1,400,000 distinct CDR3 sequences, with around 42% of them counted one time only. The biggest ten clones account for roughly 7.9% of the sample.

Findings and caveats that apply to the study as a whole: Since profiling was done on bulk unsorted PBMCs, naive and antigen-experienced compartments could not be conclusively compared. Observed TCR beta diversity per million T cells fell roughly linearly with age, and a significant reduction was already apparent by age around 44. A strong correlation was found between observed TCR beta diversity and the percentage of naive T cells measured by flow cytometry. Compared with the aged group, the long-lived group had more naive CD4+ T cells, fewer expanded clones and increased TCR diversity, a pattern suggesting age selection. The CMV infection status of donors was not known, potentially confounding age-related changes in expanded clonotypes. Estimates of total diversity based on one million sequenced T cells were regarded as lower bounds and as underestimates.

The roughly 37 donors, aged about 6 to 100 years, were systemically healthy Caucasian individuals from Russia. Approximately 10 milliliters of peripheral blood were collected from each donor into EDTA-treated Vacutainer tubes. Ficoll-Paque density-gradient centrifugation was used to isolate PBMCs, with at least 7 million per sample. Total RNA, at least 6 micrograms per sample, was extracted from PBMCs with Trizol reagent. The percentages of naive CD45RAhigh/CD27high T cells were determined by flow cytometry on a PBMC aliquot from every donor. The receptor's source is a woman between 18 and 29 years old in good health. Material: blood. The receptor chain draws on TRBV15 and TRBJ1-1; 7 of the junction bases match TRBD1. Here the CDR3 is given as CATQGRVNTEAFF. The sequenced DNA: TGTGCCACACAGGGGAGGGTGAATACTGAAGCTTTCTTT.